The 27 T cell receptor beta chains below were found in one sample sequenced in a study of human T cells and chemical hapten exposure. Stated time point: pre-sensitization, week 0. Treatment denoted: therapeutic diphenylcyclopropenone sensitization with weekly scalp DPC. TCRdb reanalysed the RACE reads using MiXCR and keeps one entry per CDR3 protein. The data contain around 57,000 distinct CDR3 sequences, around 11% of them singletons. The sequenced sample was whole blood, obtained in connection with sensitization to the hapten diphenylcyclopropenone (DPC). These receptor sequences come from a woman in her 40s with alopecia areata. Some clones in this sample may be carry-over from other donors' samples.

This clonotype rates as medium-sized (0.01 to 0.1%). The chain carries TRBV4-3 and TRBJ1-4; D unresolved. With 0 bases removed from V and 4 bases from J, the gap between germline ends came to 18 bases. Looked up from germline, CDR1 is LGHNA and CDR2 is YSLEER. CDR3 length: 18 residues. The CDR3 DNA follows: TGCGCCAGCAGCCAAGAGAGTCGGTCGGTCGTCGGTAATGAAAAACTGTTTTTT. It is translated as CASSQESRSVVGNEKLFF.

Many counts were recorded for this clonotype. The chain carries TRBV7-3 and TRBJ2-1, with 9 bases that match TRBD1. Germline CDR1 reads SGHTA; CDR2 reads FQGTGA. This CDR3 is 14 amino acids long. The V and J ends lost 4 bases and 8 bases, in that order; junction bases with no gene match: 6. CDR3 bases: TGTGCCAGCAGCTCGGGACAGGGAAGCGATGAGCAGTTCTTC. Its protein product is CASSSGQGSDEQFF.

The table lists this clonotype with many counts. The genes are TRBV30 and TRBJ2-7; 8 bases are shared with TRBD1. Germline V gene lookup returns CDR1 GTSNPN and CDR2 SVGIG (reference sequence). This CDR3 spans 14 amino acids. After removal of 7 bases from V and 4 bases from J, the junction contained 12 bases not matched to a gene. The chain's CDR3 is CASVGGRGLYEQYF. Written as DNA, the CDR3 is TGTGCCTCCGTAGGGGGCAGGGGGCTTTACGAGCAGTACTTC.

This clonotype came up many times. V and J are TRBV9 and TRBJ2-1; D is unclear. The CDR3 has 17 residues. V was pared by 4 bases and J by 8 bases, with 25 bases between. The germline gives CDR1 SGDLS, CDR2 YYNGEE. CDR3 sequence reads: CASSSRQGRGPNDEQFF. CDR3 bases: TGTGCCAGCAGCTCCCGACAAGGCCGAGGACCTAACGATGAGCAGTTCTTC.

The V call is TRBV30, the J call TRBJ2-1, with no clear D. Germline values: CDR1 GTSNPN, CDR2 SVGIG (reference sequence). CDR3 length equals 13 residues. Trimming cost V 0 bases and J 7 bases, with 10 bases left between them. CDR3 coding DNA: TGTGCCTGGAGTGTACATAACGGGAATGAGCAGTTCTTC. Protein: CAWSVHNGNEQFF.

This clonotype turned up a few times. The chain joins TRBV3-1 to TRBJ1-4, with 9 bases that match TRBD1. Germline values: CDR1 LGHDT, CDR2 YNNKEL (reference sequence). The CDR3 runs 16 residues. V shed 4 bases and J 0 bases; nucleotides not matched to a gene: 3. The CDR3 region is CASSPDRGPTNEKLFF. CDR3 nucleotides: TGTGCCAGCAGCCCGGACAGGGGTCCAACTAATGAAAAACTGTTTTTT. The whole variable domain, filled in from reference TRBV3-1 and TRBJ1-4, reads DTAVSQTPKYLVTQMGNDKSIKCEQNLGHDTMYWYKQDSKKFLKIMFSYNNKELIINETVPNRFSPKSPDKAHLNLHINSLELGDSAVYFCASSPDRGPTNEKLFFGSGTQLSVL.

In this sample, this clonotype turned up a few times. The chain combines TRBV6-2 or TRBV6-3 with TRBJ2-1; 8 bases fit TRBD1. V was clipped by 2 bases and J by 6 bases; unmatched bases: 6. The CDR3 spans 15 residues. The germline V gene encodes CDR1 MNHEY and CDR2 SVGEGT. Here the CDR3 reads CASSYVQGGLNEQFF. Here the CDR3 DNA reads TGTGCCAGCAGTTACGTACAGGGGGGACTCAATGAGCAGTTCTTC.

This clonotype was counted between two and nine times. The rearrangement uses TRBV10-3 and TRBJ2-5; the match to TRBD1 covers 8 bases. The junction had 5 bases not matched to a gene; V was cut back by 6 bases and J by 2 bases. The CDR3 totals 14 residues. In germline, CDR1 is ENHRY, CDR2 SYGVKD. CDR3 coding DNA: TGTGCCATCAGACCCCGACAGGGGCAAGAGACCCAGTACTTC. This gives the protein CAIRPRQGQETQYF.

This clonotype was observed many times. The rearrangement uses TRBV18 and TRBJ2-7, with TRBD1 identical over 10 bases. The CDR3 contains 14 residues. The V gene end was trimmed by 3 bases and the J gene end by 6 bases; junction bases not matched to a gene: 5. Germline V gene lookup returns CDR1 KGHSH and CDR2 LQKENI. This CDR3 reads CASSPDRGGSEQYF. The CDR3 DNA reads TGTGCCAGCTCACCGGACAGGGGGGGATCCGAGCAGTACTTC. The full variable domain, completed using reference TRBV18 and TRBJ2-7, is NAGVMQNPRHLVRRRGQEARLRCSPMKGHSHVYWYRQLPEEGLKFMVYLQKENIIDESGMPKERFSAEFPKEGPSILRIQQVVRGDSAAYFCASSPDRGGSEQYFGPGTRLTVT.

This clonotype was detected a few times. This chain links TRBV12-3 or TRBV12-4 with TRBJ1-5, with TRBD1 matching 7 bases. The V segment lost 7 bases and the J segment 7 bases; nucleotides outside the gene matches: 10. CDR3 length: 14 amino acids. The CDR3 DNA reads TGTGCCAGCACCTCGACAGGGCGGCAGCAGCCCCAGCATTTT. Amino acids: CASTSTGRQQPQHF.

This clonotype was seen only a few times. V gene TRBV11-1 combines with J gene TRBJ1-6; unclear D gene. The CDR3 totals 14 residues. Trimming stripped 1 base from V and 9 bases from J, with 10 bases between. Germline CDR1 and CDR2: SGHAT and FQDESV (reference sequence). CDR3 region: CASSLGREVSPLHF. CDR3 DNA: TGTGCCAGCAGCTTAGGGCGAGAAGTTTCACCCCTCCACTTT.

In its sample, this clonotype was seen many times. The chain carries TRBV7-2 and TRBJ2-4; 7 nucleotides align to TRBD2. This CDR3 is built from 11 residues. Germline trimming cut 6 bases from V and 8 bases from J; bases unmatched to any gene: 1. Germline-derived CDR1 and CDR2 are SGHTA and FQGNSA. The CDR3 coding sequence is TGTGCCAGCAGAAGCGGGGACATTCAGTACTTC. Protein product: CASRSGDIQYF. Supplemented by reference TRBV7-2 and TRBJ2-4, the full variable domain reads GAGVSQSPSNKVTEKGKDVELRCDPISGHTALYWYRQSLGQGLEFLIYFQGNSAPDKSGLPSDRFSAERTGGSVSTLTIQRTQQEDSAVYLCASRSGDIQYFGAGTRLSVL.

Ten or more counts support this clonotype. The CDR3 DNA reads as TGTGCCAGCAGCGTAGGGGGACAGGGTTGGACTGAAGCTTTCTTT. It specifies CASSVGGQGWTEAFF. The rearrangement uses TRBV9 and TRBJ1-1; 9 nucleotides match TRBD1. The V gene end was trimmed by 0 bases and the J gene end by 5 bases; junction bases not matched to a gene: 5. The CDR3 is 15 amino acids. Germline lookup yields CDR1 SGDLS and CDR2 YYNGEE.

This clonotype was counted many times. The V call is TRBV6-2 or TRBV6-3, the J call TRBJ1-4; 7 positions match TRBD1. J lost 8 bases, V lost 7 bases, and 7 bases had no gene match. The V gene's germline CDR1 is MNHEY and CDR2 SVGEGT. The CDR3 extends over 13 amino acids. Here the CDR3 DNA reads TGTGCCAGCACGCGACAGGGCGGAGAAAAACTGTTTTTT. This translates into CASTRQGGEKLFF.

This chain joins TRBV18 and TRBJ2-3; D is possibly TRBD1 or TRBD2 (5 bases each). This CDR3 is built from 14 residues. Germline values: CDR1 KGHSH, CDR2 LQKENI. Trimming pared 0 bases from V and 4 bases from J, leaving 8 bases between. Written as DNA, the CDR3 is TGTGCCAGCTCACCACCGAGGGGCGCAGATACGCAGTATTTT. Protein sequence: CASSPPRGADTQYF.

This clonotype was found many times. This sequence joins TRBV19 and TRBJ1-5; D remains ambiguous. The CDR3 loop spans 18 amino acids. Deletions cut 5 bases from V and 3 bases from J, with 23 bases between. Germline CDR1 reads LNHDA; CDR2 reads SQIVND (reference sequence). CDR3 amino acids: CASSPSTPTRAVNQPQHF. The CDR3 coding sequence is TGTGCCAGTAGTCCCAGCACCCCAACCCGGGCCGTCAATCAGCCCCAGCATTTT.

The chain recombines TRBV7-2 with TRBJ2-2; D not resolved. The V gene's germline CDR1 is SGHTA and CDR2 FQGNSA. Trimming stripped 2 bases from V and 4 bases from J, with 8 bases between. This CDR3 has 14 residues. CDR3 residues: CASSLLPGTGELFF. CDR3 bases: TGTGCCAGCAGCTTATTACCAGGCACCGGGGAGCTGTTTTTT.

This clonotype was detected ten times or more. The chain employs TRBV12-3 or TRBV12-4 and TRBJ2-5; D not resolved. V lost 2 bases to trimming and J lost 7 bases, with 5 bases between them. This CDR3 has 11 residues. The CDR3 region has the DNA TGTGCCAGCAGTTTAAAAGGGACCCAGTACTTC. Its translation: CASSLKGTQYF.

In its sample, this clonotype was seen a few times. This chain joins TRBV20-1 and TRBJ2-7, with a weak D call TRBD2 (6 bases). The germline V and J ends were trimmed by 2 bases and 2 bases, with 13 bases remaining between them. From germline, CDR1 is DFQATT and CDR2 SNEGSKA (reference sequence). The CDR3 is 14 amino acids. The CDR3 DNA reads TGCAGTGCTAGATCGATCTCGGGAGCCTACGAGCAGTACTTC. Its protein is CSARSISGAYEQYF.

The chain recombines TRBV6-5 with TRBJ2-3; D may be TRBD2 (7 bases). CDR1 and CDR2 from the germline V gene are MNHEY and SVGAGI. CDR3 length equals 15 residues. V shed 5 bases and J shed 4 bases, with 16 bases lying between them. The DNA of the CDR3 is TGTGCCAGCAGTACCCGGGGGGCGCAGGCAGATACGCAGTATTTT. Protein product: CASSTRGAQADTQYF.

The rearrangement links TRBV6-5 to TRBJ2-2; D is tentatively TRBD1 or TRBD2 (5 bases each). Trimming stripped 6 bases from V and 13 bases from J, with 15 bases between. Germline lookup yields CDR1 MNHEY and CDR2 SVGAGI. The CDR3 spans 12 residues. The CDR3 loop reads CASSPRGLGLFF. The DNA of the CDR3 is TGTGCCAGCAGCCCCCGGGGCCTGGGGCTGTTTTTT.

The genes are TRBV19 and TRBJ2-1; 12 nucleotides match TRBD2. This CDR3 has 15 amino acids. The germline gives CDR1 LNHDA, CDR2 SQIVND (reference sequence). V shed 3 bases and J 9 bases; nucleotides not matched to a gene: 6. Here the CDR3 reads CASSIRLAGEGEQFF. In DNA, the CDR3 is TGTGCCAGTAGTATTCGACTAGCGGGAGAGGGTGAGCAGTTCTTC.

This clonotype has more than one count but fewer than ten. This chain joins TRBV14 and TRBJ2-7; 7 positions agree with TRBD2. The CDR3 is 14 amino acids. V lost 2 bases and J lost 4; bases outside the gene matches: 5. Germline V CDR1 and CDR2: SGHDN, FVKESK. CDR3 amino acids: CASSQTLALYEQYF. As DNA, the CDR3 is TGTGCCAGCAGCCAAACACTAGCGCTGTACGAGCAGTACTTC.

There are many counts of this clonotype. The chain is built from TRBV6-1 and TRBJ2-5; 7 bases match TRBD1. This CDR3 has 15 amino acids. From germline, CDR1 is MNHNS and CDR2 SASEGT. V shed 4 bases and J 4 bases; nucleotides not matched to a gene: 9. This CDR3 is CASSAEVTGRETQYF. CDR3 DNA: TGTGCCAGCAGTGCGGAGGTGACAGGGAGAGAGACCCAGTACTTC.

This clonotype was detected many times. This chain uses TRBV3-1 with TRBJ1-1; D not certain. The V gene lost 1 base and the J gene lost 8 bases, with 8 bases spanning the gap. Germline CDR1 and CDR2: LGHDT and YNNKEL (reference sequence). The CDR3 runs 12 residues. The CDR3 DNA is TGTGCCAGCAGCCAAGGTGGAGCCGAAGCTTTCTTT. Its protein is CASSQGGAEAFF.

The rearrangement uses TRBV12-3 or TRBV12-4 and TRBJ1-1, with 7 bases that match TRBD1. The CDR3 contains 14 residues. The V segment lost 6 bases and the J segment 0 bases; nucleotides outside the gene matches: 4. The CDR3 DNA follows: TGTGCCAGCAGCGTTGACAGGGTGAACACTGAAGCTTTCTTT. Translating it yields CASSVDRVNTEAFF.

This clonotype appeared a few times. V gene TRBV6-1 combines with J gene TRBJ1-5; D call uncertain. Germline CDR1 is MNHNS and CDR2 is SASEGT. V was clipped by 1 base and J by 4 bases, with 5 bases between them. This CDR3 comprises 13 residues. The CDR3 DNA follows: TGTGCCAGCAGTGAAGGGGGAAATCAGCCCCAGCATTTT. It is translated as CASSEGGNQPQHF.